Shown below are 30 T cell receptor beta chains from a single sample sequenced in a study of blood T cell repertoires in COVID-19. TCRdb's copy holds only in-frame clones and misses some; the assay was immunoSEQ multiplex PCR. Of 150,000 or so clones in the sample, around nine tenths were seen once. The sequenced sample consisted of peripheral blood. These receptors were obtained from a man in his sixties with COVID-19, enrolled during active disease.

This chain links TRBV9 with TRBJ2-6; D unclear. The CDR3 consists of 15 residues. Germline values: CDR1 SGDLS, CDR2 YYNGEE. V was cut by 4 bases and J by 0 bases, with 8 bases left in between. This CDR3 is CASSPLGSGANVLTF. CDR3 nucleotide sequence: TGTGCCAGCAGCCCTCTCGGCTCTGGGGCCAACGTCCTGACTTTC.

The chain joins TRBV19 to TRBJ2-5; 7 nucleotides line up with TRBD1. After removal of 5 bases from V and 3 bases from J, the junction contained 9 bases not matched to a gene. CDR1 and CDR2 (germline): LNHDA, SQIVND (reference sequence). The CDR3 has 15 amino acids. The CDR3 loop reads CASSHLGGREETQYF. DNA of the CDR3: TGTGCCAGTAGTCACCTAGGGGGCAGGGAAGAGACCCAGTACTTC.

The chain combines TRBV6-4 with TRBJ1-5; the D is unclear. The CDR3 has 12 amino acids. Germline V gene data show CDR1 as MRHNA and CDR2 as SNTAGT. The V end lost 8 bases, the J end lost 4 bases, and 9 bases lay between the germline ends. The CDR3 bases are TGTGCCAGCTTTGATGAGAATCAGCCCCAGCATTTT. This sequence encodes CASFDENQPQHF.

V gene TRBV7-8 combines with J gene TRBJ2-7; 8 bases agree with TRBD1. The CDR3 loop spans 16 amino acids. Germline V gives CDR1 SGHVS, CDR2 FQNEAQ. After removal of 5 bases from V and 4 bases from J, the junction contained 13 bases not matched to a gene. The CDR3 nucleotides read TGTGCCAGCAGCGCCGACAGGGGTTGGTCGATTTACGAGCAGTACTTC. Protein sequence: CASSADRGWSIYEQYF. The full variable domain, its missing parts supplied by reference TRBV7-8 and TRBJ2-7, is GAGVSQSPRYKVAKRGQDVALRCDPISGHVSLFWYQQALGQGPEFLTYFQNEAQLDKSGLPSDRFFAERPEGSVSTLKIQRTQQEDSAVYLCASSADRGWSIYEQYFGPGTRLTVT.

The chain has TRBV6-5 and TRBJ2-2, with D unclear. Trimming shortened V by 6 bases and J by 2 bases, and 10 bases separated the two germline ends. The CDR3 loop spans 14 amino acids. Germline assignment: CDR1 MNHEY and CDR2 SVGAGI. The CDR3 DNA sequence: TGTGCCAGCAGGAGAGATCCAAACACCGGGGAGCTGTTTTTT. It is translated as CASRRDPNTGELFF.

This clone was recorded once. This chain uses TRBV4-2 with TRBJ2-2; 7 positions match TRBD1. CDR1 and CDR2 (germline): LGHNA, YNFKEQ. Trimming took 4 bases from V and 1 from J; bases not matched to a gene: 6. The CDR3 is 16 residues long. This chain's CDR3 is CASSRQGTENTGELFF. In DNA form, the CDR3 reads TGTGCCAGCAGCCGCCAGGGGACAGAGAACACCGGGGAGCTGTTTTTT.

The chain is built from TRBV11-3 and TRBJ1-1; D call uncertain. The CDR3 consists of 13 residues. Germline V gene data show CDR1 as SGHNT and CDR2 as YENEEA. Trimming removed 5 bases at V and 4 bases at J, with 11 bases between. CDR3 amino acids: CASSQYAGTEAFF. CDR3 bases: TGTGCCAGCAGCCAATATGCGGGCACTGAAGCTTTCTTT.

The chain is built from TRBV4-1 and TRBJ2-2, with D tentatively TRBD2 (6 bases). Germline assignment: CDR1 MGHRA and CDR2 YSYEKL. V lost 1 base and J 0 bases, leaving 9 bases between the germline ends. This CDR3 has 16 residues. The CDR3 here is CASSQVERANTGELFF. The CDR3 DNA is TGCGCCAGCAGCCAAGTGGAGCGGGCGAACACCGGGGAGCTGTTTTTT.

This chain links TRBV7-6 with TRBJ1-4; tentatively, D is TRBD1 (5 bases). CDR1 SGHVS and CDR2 FNYEAQ come from the germline V gene. This CDR3 is built from 14 residues. The V gene lost 5 bases and the J gene lost 5 bases, with 12 bases spanning the gap. CDR3 sequence: CASSKGDRNEKLFF. The CDR3, as DNA: TGTGCCAGCAGCAAAGGCGACAGAAATGAAAAACTGTTTTTT.

V gene TRBV27 combines with J gene TRBJ2-6, with 7 bases fitting TRBD1. The CDR3 runs to 17 residues. Germline V CDR1 and CDR2: MNHEY, SMNVEV (reference sequence). After removal of 6 bases from V and 0 bases from J, the junction contained 8 bases not matched to a gene. CDR3: CASRPWDSRSGANVLTF. CDR3 bases: TGTGCCAGCAGGCCTTGGGACAGCCGCTCTGGGGCCAACGTCCTGACTTTC.

The V gene is TRBV4-2, the J gene TRBJ1-1; D remains unclear. With 0 bases removed from V and 5 bases from J, the gap between germline ends came to 7 bases. Germline V CDR1 and CDR2: LGHNA, YNFKEQ. There are 13 residues in the CDR3. The CDR3 region is CASSQETGTEAFF. As DNA, the CDR3 is TGTGCCAGCAGCCAAGAAACCGGGACTGAAGCTTTCTTT.

This sequence joins TRBV19 and TRBJ2-2; no clear D gene. Germline loops: CDR1 LNHDA, CDR2 SQIVND (reference sequence). The V end lost 7 bases, the J end lost 0 bases, and 9 bases lay between the germline ends. The CDR3 is 14 amino acids. The CDR3 sequence: CASKPPANTGELFF. The CDR3, as DNA: TGTGCCAGTAAACCCCCAGCGAACACCGGGGAGCTGTTTTTT.

The chain combines TRBV25-1 with TRBJ2-1, with 7 bases fitting TRBD2. The CDR3 has 16 residues. The V segment lost 5 bases and the J segment 4 bases; nucleotides outside the gene matches: 11. Looked up from germline, CDR1 is MGHDK and CDR2 is SYGVNS. The DNA for the CDR3 is TGTGCCAGCAGTTCCTTCCCAGGACTAGGTTACAATGAGCAGTTCTTC. Its translation: CASSSFPGLGYNEQFF.

This clone turned up a few times. The rearrangement links TRBV7-2 to TRBJ1-5; 7 bases agree with TRBD1. With V trimmed by 1 base and J by 5 bases, 5 bases remained unmatched. The germline gives CDR1 SGHTA, CDR2 FQGNSA. This CDR3 region has 15 residues. The CDR3 spells CASSLGQGVDQPQHF. For the CDR3, the DNA is TGTGCCAGCAGCTTAGGACAGGGAGTCGATCAGCCCCAGCATTTT.

The chain couples TRBV7-3 to TRBJ2-1; weak D call: TRBD2 (6 bases). V lost 2 bases, J lost 0 bases, and 14 bases lay in between. CDR3 length equals 17 residues. Germline V gives CDR1 SGHTA, CDR2 FQGTGA. The CDR3 coding sequence is TGTGCCAGCAGCTTACAGGGCGGGGCAACCTCCTACAATGAGCAGTTCTTC. Translating it yields CASSLQGGATSYNEQFF.

The V and J genes are TRBV7-6 and TRBJ2-3; 8 bases map to TRBD2. The CDR3 runs 14 residues. Trimming cost V 0 bases and J 10 bases; bases outside gene matches: 6. CDR1 is SGHVS, CDR2 FNYEAQ, per germline. CDR3 in amino acids: CASSLAQAGDPQYF. In DNA form, the CDR3 reads TGTGCCAGCAGCTTAGCCCAAGCGGGGGACCCGCAGTATTTT.

The chain couples TRBV3-1 (or the pseudogene TRBV3-2) to TRBJ2-1, with 13 positions matching TRBD2. Germline V gene data show CDR1 as LGHDT and CDR2 as YNNKEL (reference sequence). The CDR3 has 16 amino acids. Unmatched junction bases numbered 5, after V lost 3 bases and J lost 6 bases. The CDR3 nucleotides are TGTGCCAGCAGCCATGAACTAGCGGGAGGGGGCAATGAGCAGTTCTTC. This encodes CASSHELAGGGNEQFF.

Points on this clone: Other DNA sequences in the same sample also yield this CDR3. This rearrangement joins TRBV18 to TRBJ2-7; 10 nucleotides line up with TRBD1. V shed 3 bases and J 3 bases; nucleotides not matched to a gene: 2. CDR3 length: 14 amino acids. Germline values: CDR1 KGHSH, CDR2 LQKENI. In DNA, the CDR3 is TGTGCCAGCTCACCCGGGACAGGGGTCTACGAGCAGTACTTC. This gives the protein CASSPGTGVYEQYF.

The chain employs TRBV7-2 and TRBJ1-2, with 11 bases identical to TRBD1. Germline lookup yields CDR1 SGHTA and CDR2 FQGNSA. V was clipped by 5 bases and J by 7 bases; unmatched bases: 15. There are 17 residues in the CDR3. The CDR3 sequence is CASSPGGTGGSGGGYTF. The CDR3 coding sequence is TGTGCCAGCAGCCCTGGTGGGACAGGGGGGTCTGGGGGTGGCTACACCTTC.

This clone was detected once. CDR3 sequence: CASSLGGQAVNYGYTF. Here the CDR3 DNA reads TGCGCCAGCAGCTTGGGGGGACAGGCGGTAAACTATGGCTACACCTTC. V gene TRBV5-1 combines with J gene TRBJ1-2; TRBD1 agrees at 8 bases. In germline, CDR1 is SGHRS, CDR2 YFSETQ. Losses at the gene ends were 0 bases for V and 2 bases for J; bases not matched to a gene: 6. The CDR3 has 16 amino acids.

The rearrangement links TRBV19 to TRBJ1-1, with TRBD1 matching 7 bases. V was pared by 9 bases and J by 4 bases, with 11 bases of the junction left unmatched. This CDR3 has 14 residues. CDR1 and CDR2 (germline): LNHDA, SQIVND (reference sequence). CDR3 loop: CARPDRAGGTEAFF. The CDR3 DNA sequence: TGTGCCAGACCTGACAGGGCTGGGGGCACTGAAGCTTTCTTT.

CDR3 sequence reads: CASSSSFSGNTIYF. The CDR3 DNA follows: TGCGCCAGCAGCTCCTCTTTCTCTGGAAACACCATATATTTT. The chain is built from TRBV5-1 and TRBJ1-3; D not resolved. Per the germline V gene, CDR1 is SGHRS and CDR2 is YFSETQ. Trimming removed 3 bases from V and 0 bases from J, with 7 bases in between. The CDR3 consists of 14 residues.

The gene calls are TRBV13 and TRBJ2-1, with 15 bases fitting TRBD2. CDR1 and CDR2 (germline): PRHDT, FYEKMQ (reference sequence). The CDR3 consists of 19 residues. The V and J ends lost 5 bases and 8 bases, in that order; junction bases with no gene match: 16. CDR3 in DNA: TGTGCCAGCAGCCCCGGACTAGCGGGAGGGACCCGGGGCCCCCATGAGCAGTTCTTC. Its translation: CASSPGLAGGTRGPHEQFF.

The chain employs TRBV5-1 and TRBJ1-5, with 9 bases lining up with TRBD1. Germline V gene data show CDR1 as SGHRS and CDR2 as YFSETQ. After removal of 2 bases from V and 4 bases from J, the junction contained 4 bases not matched to a gene. The CDR3 is 15 residues long. The CDR3 DNA reads as TGCGCCAGCAGCTTTTGGACAGGGGAAAATCAGCCCCAGCATTTT. Its protein is CASSFWTGENQPQHF.

The V call is TRBV6-1, the J call TRBJ2-5; no firm D call. Germline V gene lookup returns CDR1 MNHNS and CDR2 SASEGT. The CDR3 has 15 residues. V was pared by 3 bases and J by 5 bases, with 16 bases between. For the CDR3, the DNA is TGTGCCAGCAGTGAGGGTCCCAGCGTGATGGAGACCCAGTACTTC. This codes for CASSEGPSVMETQYF.

This chain joins TRBV30 and TRBJ2-7; TRBD2 aligns across 9 bases. J gave up 5 bases and V 2 bases, and 7 bases lay outside the gene matches. CDR1 and CDR2 (germline): GTSNPN, SVGIG (reference sequence). The CDR3 runs to 14 residues. The chain's CDR3 is CAWSYSGSRHEQYF. The CDR3 DNA sequence: TGTGCCTGGAGTTATAGCGGGAGTCGACACGAGCAGTACTTC.

The chain combines TRBV19 with TRBJ2-5; 7 nucleotides align to TRBD1. CDR1 and CDR2 (germline): LNHDA, SQIVND (reference sequence). V lost 5 bases and J lost 3; bases outside the gene matches: 12. The CDR3 spans 16 residues. CDR3 region: CASSPRTGQVEETQYF. In DNA, the CDR3 is TGTGCCAGTAGTCCCCGGACAGGACAGGTGGAAGAGACCCAGTACTTC.

The chain combines TRBV25-1 with TRBJ2-2; 10 bases are shared with TRBD1. J was trimmed by 4 bases and V by 5 bases; bases with no gene match: 4. Germline lookup yields CDR1 MGHDK and CDR2 SYGVNS. The CDR3 has 15 amino acids. The CDR3 loop reads CASSYRDRGTGELFF. The CDR3 DNA reads TGTGCCAGCAGTTACCGGGACAGGGGCACCGGGGAGCTGTTTTTT.

The chain employs TRBV25-1 and TRBJ2-1, with D tentatively TRBD1 (5 bases). The V gene lost 2 bases and the J gene lost 5 bases, with 16 bases spanning the gap. This CDR3 is built from 16 residues. The germline CDR1 and CDR2 sequences are MGHDK and SYGVNS. The CDR3 protein is CASSEKSAGWNNEQFF. CDR3 bases: TGTGCCAGCAGTGAAAAGTCGGCAGGGTGGAACAATGAGCAGTTCTTC.

This clone has a single count. The gene calls are TRBV27 and TRBJ2-7, with a tentative D call TRBD2 (5 bases). The germline V gene encodes CDR1 MNHEY and CDR2 SMNVEV (reference sequence). Trimming removed 4 bases at V and 2 bases at J, with 9 bases between. The CDR3 contains 13 residues. CDR3 sequence (DNA): TGTGCCAGCAGTTGGGGAGTACCCTACGAGCAGTACTTC. Residues: CASSWGVPYEQYF.